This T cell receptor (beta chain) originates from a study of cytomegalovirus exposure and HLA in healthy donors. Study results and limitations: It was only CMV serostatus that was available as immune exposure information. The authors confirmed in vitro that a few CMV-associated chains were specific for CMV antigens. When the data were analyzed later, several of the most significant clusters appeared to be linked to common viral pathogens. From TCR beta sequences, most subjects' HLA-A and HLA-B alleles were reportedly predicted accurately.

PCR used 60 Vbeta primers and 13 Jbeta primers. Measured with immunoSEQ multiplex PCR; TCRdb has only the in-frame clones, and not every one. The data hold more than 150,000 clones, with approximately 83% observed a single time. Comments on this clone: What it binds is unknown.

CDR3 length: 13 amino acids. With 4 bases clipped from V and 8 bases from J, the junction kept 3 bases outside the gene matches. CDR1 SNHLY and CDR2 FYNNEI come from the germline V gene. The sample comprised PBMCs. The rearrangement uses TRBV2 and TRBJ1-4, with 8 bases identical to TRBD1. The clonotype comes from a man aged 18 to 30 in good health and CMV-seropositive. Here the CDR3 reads CASSAGTGEKLFF. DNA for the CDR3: TGTGCCAGCAGTGCTGGGACAGGAGAAAAACTGTTTTTT.